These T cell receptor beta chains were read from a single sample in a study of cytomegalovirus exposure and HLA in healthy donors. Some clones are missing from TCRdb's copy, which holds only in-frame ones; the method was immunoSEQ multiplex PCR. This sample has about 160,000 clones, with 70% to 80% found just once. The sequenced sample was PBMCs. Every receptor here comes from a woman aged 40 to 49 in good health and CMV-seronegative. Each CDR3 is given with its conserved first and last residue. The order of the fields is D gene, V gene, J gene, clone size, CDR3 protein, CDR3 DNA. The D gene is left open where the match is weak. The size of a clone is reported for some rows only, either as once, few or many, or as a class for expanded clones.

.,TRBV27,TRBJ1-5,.,CASSLQGSYNQPQHF,TGTGCCAGCAGTTTACAAGGGAGCTACAATCAGCCCCAGCATTTT
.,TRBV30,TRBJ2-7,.,CAWSQGTDEQYF,TGTGCCTGGAGCCAGGGAACGGACGAGCAGTACTTC
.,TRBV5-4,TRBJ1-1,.,CASSFPYDTEAFF,TGTGCCAGCAGCTTCCCCTACGACACCGAAGCTTTCTTT
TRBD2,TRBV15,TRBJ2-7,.,CATSRDRREGGEQYF,TGTGCCACCAGCAGAGATCGCAGGGAGGGTGGGGAGCAGTACTTC
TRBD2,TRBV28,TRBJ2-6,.,CASSLLAGGAPGANVLTF,TGTGCCAGCAGCCTACTAGCGGGGGGAGCCCCCGGGGCCAACGTCCTGACTTTC
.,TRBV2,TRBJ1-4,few,CASSEGGRSNEKLFF,TGTGCCAGCAGTGAAGGGGGCAGATCTAATGAAAAACTGTTTTTT
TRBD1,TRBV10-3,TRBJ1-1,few,CAINPGQGSTEAFF,TGTGCCATCAACCCGGGACAGGGGAGCACTGAAGCTTTCTTT
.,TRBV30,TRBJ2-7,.,CAWASPGAPYEQYF,TGTGCCTGGGCCTCCCCGGGAGCCCCCTACGAGCAGTACTTC
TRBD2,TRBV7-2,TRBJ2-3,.,CASSLGGAGGNTDTQYF,TGTGCCAGCAGCTTAGGGGGAGCGGGAGGGAACACAGATACGCAGTATTTT
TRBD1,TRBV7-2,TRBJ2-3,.,CASSGQGRSDTQYF,TGTGCCAGCAGTGGACAGGGCAGGTCAGATACGCAGTATTTT
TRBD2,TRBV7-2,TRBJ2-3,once,CASSRLAASRTDTQYF,TGTGCCAGCAGCCGACTAGCGGCTAGCAGAACAGATACGCAGTATTTT
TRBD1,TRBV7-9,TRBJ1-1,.,CASSVPGTVNTEAFF,TGTGCCAGCAGCGTGCCCGGGACAGTAAACACTGAAGCTTTCTTT
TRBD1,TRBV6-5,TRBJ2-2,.,CASSRGQGHTGELFF,TGTGCCAGCAGTCGCGGACAGGGACACACCGGGGAGCTGTTTTTT
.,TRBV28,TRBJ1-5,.,CASSLPHGSQPQHF,TGTGCCAGCAGTTTGCCACATGGGAGTCAGCCCCAGCATTTT
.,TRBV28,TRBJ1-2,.,CASSSRWRGYTF,TGTGCCAGCAGTTCCAGGTGGCGCGGCTACACCTTC
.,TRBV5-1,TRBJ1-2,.,CASGLSTVSYGYTF,TGCGCCAGCGGCCTGTCGACAGTAAGCTATGGCTACACCTTC
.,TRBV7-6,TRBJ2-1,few,CASSLAENNEQFF,TGTGCCAGCAGCTTAGCTGAGAACAATGAGCAGTTCTTC
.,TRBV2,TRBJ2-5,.,CASRRTNSNREETQYF,TGTGCCAGCAGGCGTACTAACTCGAACAGGGAAGAGACCCAGTACTTC
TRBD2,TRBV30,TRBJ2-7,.,CAWRRQPLAGGPSYEQYF,TGTGCCTGGAGACGACAGCCACTAGCGGGAGGGCCGTCCTACGAGCAGTACTTC
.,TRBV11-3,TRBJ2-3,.,CASSSSRNGADTQYF,TGTGCCAGCAGCTCCTCTAGGAATGGTGCAGATACGCAGTATTTT
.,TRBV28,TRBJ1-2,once,CASSLVQVGGYTF,TGTGCCAGCAGTTTGGTACAGGTAGGCGGCTACACCTTC
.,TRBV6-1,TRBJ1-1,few,CASSERGGTNTEAFF,TGTGCCAGCAGTGAGCGTGGAGGGACGAACACTGAAGCTTTCTTT
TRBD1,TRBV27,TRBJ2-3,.,CASSRTGLTDTQYF,TGTGCCAGCAGCCGGACAGGGCTGACAGATACGCAGTATTTT
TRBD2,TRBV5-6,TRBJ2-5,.,CASSRRTSGVDGQETQYF,TGTGCCAGCAGCCGCCGGACTAGCGGCGTCGATGGTCAAGAGACCCAGTACTTC